Sequencing of this T cell receptor (beta chain) was carried out in a study of T cells in Graves' hyperthyroidism and ophthalmopathy. Study-wide findings and caveats: In simple terms, a model built on 13 V-J features told ophthalmopathy apart from stable hyperthyroidism.

As concerns this clonotype: No antigen is known for it.

The TCR beta CDR3 regions underwent amplification using RNA transcripts as the source. Researchers ran a first-round RT-PCR on the TCR CDR3 using the HTBI primer set. TCRdb independently ran MiXCR on the multiplex PCR reads; one entry per CDR3 protein. Among roughly 330,000 distinct CDR3 sequences listed, approximately 15% were seen once. Input material: blood. This receptor was identified in a man under 40 with Graves' hyperthyroidism.

Here the CDR3 DNA reads TGTGCCACCAGTGGACCCGCCGGTCAGCCCCAGCATTTT. It encodes CATSGPAGQPQHF. The chain couples TRBV24-1 to TRBJ1-5; D not certain. V was shortened by 5 bases and J by 6 bases, with 10 bases between the two germline ends. The CDR3 has 13 amino acids. The V gene's germline CDR1 is KGHDR and CDR2 SFDVKD.